Presented here are 6 T cell receptor beta chains from one specimen sequenced in a study of cytomegalovirus exposure and HLA in healthy donors. The PCR had 60 Vbeta and 13 Jbeta primers. Produced via immunoSEQ multiplex PCR; TCRdb's table is partial and in-frame only. The sample has around 62,000 clones, over 75% seen once. The sequencing input was PBMCs. The receptors derive from a male donor in good health and CMV-seropositive.

V is TRBV30 and J is TRBJ2-7; D perhaps matches TRBD2 (5 bases). This CDR3 is 15 amino acids long. Per the germline V gene, CDR1 is GTSNPN and CDR2 is SVGIG (reference sequence). Trimming removed 2 bases from V and 1 base from J, with 15 bases in between. The CDR3 loop reads CAWSRFGGGSYEQYF. The DNA of the CDR3 is TGTGCCTGGAGTCGATTTGGTGGCGGGTCCTACGAGCAGTACTTC.

The CDR3 DNA reads as TGTGCCAGCAGCGGAGGCCTACACACAGATACGCAGTATTTT. Encoded protein: CASSGGLHTDTQYF. The rearrangement joins TRBV6-1 to TRBJ2-3; D perhaps matches TRBD2 (5 bases). Between the trimmed V and J ends, which lost 6 bases and 2 bases, there was a span of 12 bases. The germline gives CDR1 MNHNS, CDR2 SASEGT. The CDR3 contains 14 residues.

The genes are TRBV7-8 and TRBJ1-2; TRBD1 matches at 10 bases. This CDR3 comprises 14 residues. V lost 5 bases, J lost 4 bases, and 4 bases stayed unmatched. From germline, CDR1 is SGHVS and CDR2 FQNEAQ. This CDR3 reads CASSVDRGTYGYTF. Here the CDR3 DNA reads TGTGCCAGCAGCGTGGACAGGGGGACCTATGGCTACACCTTC.

This sequence joins TRBV11-2 and TRBJ1-2; 7 bases map to TRBD1. The ends lost 1 base at V and 3 bases at J; junction bases unmatched: 5. The CDR3 consists of 15 residues. Germline CDR1 is SGHAT and CDR2 is FQNNGV. The CDR3 coding sequence is TGTGCCAGCAGCTTAGTAGGGGGCGCTCACTATGGCTACACCTTC. Residues: CASSLVGGAHYGYTF.

The chain has TRBV11-2 and TRBJ2-7, with 9 bases identical to TRBD1. In germline, CDR1 is SGHAT, CDR2 FQNNGV. This CDR3 comprises 15 residues. Germline trimming cut 2 bases from V and 3 bases from J; bases unmatched to any gene: 5. CDR3 residues: CASSLSRDRVYEQYF. The CDR3 DNA reads TGTGCCAGCAGCTTATCCCGGGACAGGGTCTACGAGCAGTACTTC.

The chain combines TRBV18 with TRBJ1-5; D gene ambiguous. The V end lost 5 bases, the J end lost 3 bases, and 11 bases lay between the germline ends. Germline CDR1 reads KGHSH; CDR2 reads LQKENI. This CDR3 has 14 residues. For the CDR3, the DNA is TGTGCCAGCTCAGAGGGTACAGTCAATCAGCCCCAGCATTTT. Residues: CASSEGTVNQPQHF.